This T cell receptor (beta chain) was captured by sequencing in a study of shared clonotypes between healthy human individuals (dated by TCRdb to the early 2020s). Regarding the complete study: A few men and two women, aged 18 to 49 years, made up the cohort. To estimate repertoire size and how much clonotypes are shared between individuals, the study performed deep sequencing of blood TCR repertoires from a handful of healthy adults. To increase sequencing depth and limit assay-specific biases, TCR repertoire library preparation and sequencing were carried out by different laboratories using diverse techniques. Each donor's leukapheresis produced roughly between roughly 0.9 and 9 billion PBMCs.

The CDR3 runs 12 residues from the cysteine to the phenylalanine. Only CDR3 DNA is held: 36 bases, read in frame from base 1. In the germline V gene, CDR1 corresponds to ENHRY and CDR2 to SYGVKD. V lost 2 bases and J lost 13 bases, and the count of bases not matched to a germline gene is 6. Using the deep immunoSEQ assay, TCR CDR3 regions were amplified from genomic DNA by multiplex PCR. For each cell subset, the extracted genomic DNA was distributed evenly across all wells of several immunoSEQ 96-well plates, and each plate served as one replicate. Each replicate PCR for unsorted PBMC received around 330 ng genomic DNA, equal to 25,000 to 35,000 T cell genomes. Ten immunoSEQ deep assay plates were used to sequence unsorted PBMC genomic DNA. Purified libraries were measured with a Qubit 3.0 fluorometer, size-checked on a Bioanalyzer 2100, and measured again with the KAPA Library Quantification kit. Every immunoSEQ 96-well plate was sequenced on a dedicated single-read 150-cycle Illumina NextSeq 550 flow cell. The source study handled its data this way. The immunoSEQ output contained only junctional sequences without quality scores, so filtering could not match that applied to full-length reads. Sequences were annotated with PyIR, a Python wrapper for IgBLAST v1.9, and V/J genes and CDR3 were assigned using IMGT germline references. Any read was removed if the V/J assignment was weak (E-value above 1e-6), the CDR3 was missing, or the read contained stop codons, out-of-frame junctions, or ambiguous translated residues. A V3J clonotype was defined by an identical inferred V gene, J gene, and CDR3 amino acid sequence. Percentage overlap between repertoires was calculated by dividing the number of shared unique clonotypes by the size of the smaller repertoire. Three approaches were used to assess repertoire richness: RTK rarefaction, the Chao1 estimator, and Recon v2.1 estimates of unobserved clonotypes. TCRdb carries this immuneACCESS record with in-frame sequences only. Its versions omit some clonotypes, under half of them owing to an unresolved V gene in the studies checked, with the rest unexplained. That table furnishes V, J and clone size, whereas the DNA furnished D and trimming. The sample includes about 460,000 clones, with 60% to 80% observed a single time. The ten most abundant clones make up around 12% of the sample.

Healthy HIV-negative adults with no recently reported acute infections or vaccinations were included as donors. Only Caucasian adults living in Nashville, Tennessee, USA were represented among the donors. In the unsorted samples, some 94 million PBMCs were counted, and genomic DNA was extracted using the QIAamp DNA Blood Mini kit. Blood was collected by leukapheresis, and PBMCs were isolated by Ficoll-Histopaque density gradient centrifugation and then cryopreserved in liquid nitrogen vapor phase. Regarding this clone: No antigen is known for it. Per-base quality was not reported, and no clone a single base away is much larger than it.

What the authors observed across the whole study: Pairwise subsampling led to the expectation that sequencing depth would affect the degree of clonotype sharing among donors. Sampling was restricted to blood, and TCR repertoires in tissues likely differ from the TCR repertoires found in blood. The genetic and exposure-history diversity represented was limited by the small number of donors.

The sequencing sample was made of PBMCs. The chain was built from TRBV10-3 and TRBJ2-5, with 8 bases matching TRBD1. The TCR comes from a middle-aged woman in good health. Some clones in this sample may be carry-over from other donors' samples. Here the CDR3 is given as CAISEMDRAPYF. In nucleotide form, the sequence is TGTGCCATCAGTGAGATGGACAGGGCGCCGTACTTC.